The sequence of this TCR beta chain was determined in a study of human T cells and chemical hapten exposure. Study-wide background: Weekly administration of diphenylcyclopropenone to the scalp of patients continued throughout the approximately 23-week study. Read at 6 days, the patch tests placed 0.01% DPC on the upper back.

The time point here: patch test 1, 2 weeks after DPC sensitization. Noted treatment: therapeutic diphenylcyclopropenone sensitization with weekly scalp DPC. The study's library attached unique molecular identifiers to single cDNA molecules. Each CDR3 protein is one row after TCRdb ran MiXCR on the RACE reads. Among roughly 180,000 distinct CDR3 sequences listed, approximately 20% were seen once. Looked up from germline, CDR1 is SQVTM and CDR2 is ANQGSEA. Trimming pared 4 bases from V and 4 bases from J, leaving 11 bases between. This CDR3 is 13 amino acids long. This TCR was recovered from a woman in her fifties or sixties with alopecia areata. Some clones in this sample may be carry-over from other donors' samples. This chain links TRBV29-1 with TRBJ2-1; D possibly matches TRBD1 or TRBD2 (5 bases each). Sequenced here: whole blood, sampled in connection with sensitization to the hapten diphenylcyclopropenone (DPC). In nucleotides, the CDR3 is TGCAGCGTTGCATTGGGACCTTACAATGAGCAGTTCTTC. Amino acid sequence: CSVALGPYNEQFF.